These 20 T cell receptor beta chains originate from one sample sequenced in a study of technical replicates of blood from several donors. Method: immunoSEQ multiplex PCR; TCRdb's copy keeps in-frame clones and lacks some. The table has some 49,000 clones, 90% to 95% seen once. The specimen sequenced was PBMCs. All receptors come from a human donor in good health. Some clones in this sample may be carry-over from other donors' samples.

The genes are TRBV10-1 and TRBJ1-5, with D perhaps matching TRBD1 (5 bases). V lost 8 bases, J lost 10 bases, and 18 bases lay in between. The CDR3 has 13 amino acids. Germline V gene sequence: CDR1 WNHNN, CDR2 SYGVQD (reference sequence). In DNA, the CDR3 is TGCGCCAGCCCCACCTCCAGGGAGGTACCCCAGCATTTT. Amino acid sequence: CASPTSREVPQHF.

This chain uses TRBV7-2 with TRBJ1-5; weak D call: TRBD1 (6 bases). This CDR3 region has 16 residues. V was clipped by 4 bases and J by 2 bases, with 15 bases between them. The germline gives CDR1 SGHTA, CDR2 FQGNSA. In DNA, the CDR3 is TGTGCCAGCAGCTCCCAATCGGGGGGCCGCAATCAGCCCCAGCATTTT. This codes for CASSSQSGGRNQPQHF.

CDR3 sequence (DNA): TGTGCCAGCAGTCCCCAAGGGGGTAGCAATCAGCCCCAGCATTTT. Translated, it gives CASSPQGGSNQPQHF. The chain combines TRBV28 with TRBJ1-5, with a weak D call TRBD1 (6 bases). Per germline, CDR1 MDHEN and CDR2 SYDVKM. Trimming took 5 bases from V and 0 from J, leaving 11 bases between them. The CDR3 spans 15 residues.

The rearrangement joins TRBV15 to TRBJ2-5; 8 bases align to TRBD1. The CDR3 totals 16 residues. Germline V gene lookup returns CDR1 LNHNV and CDR2 YYDKDF (reference sequence). The V gene end was trimmed by 0 bases and the J gene end by 5 bases; junction bases not matched to a gene: 8. The CDR3 sequence is CATSRDRGQGRETQYF. The CDR3 DNA sequence: TGTGCCACCAGCAGAGATCGCGGACAGGGTCGGGAGACCCAGTACTTC.

Notes on this clone: At one boundary the junction diverges from the germline segment, which might be a read error. The chain joins TRBV4-1 to TRBJ2-1, with D maybe TRBD2 (7 bases). Germline V lookup: CDR1 MGHRA, CDR2 YSYEKL. This CDR3 comprises 17 residues. CDR3 nucleotide sequence: TGCGCCAGCAGGGATAACGTGGGAGGGACATCCTCCAATGAGCAGTTCTTC. Protein product: CASRDNVGGTSSNEQFF.

The rearrangement uses TRBV7-6 and TRBJ2-7, with a tentative D call TRBD2 (5 bases). Trimming took off 5 bases at V and 0 bases at J, with 14 bases between the two ends. The CDR3 totals 15 residues. Germline values: CDR1 SGHVS, CDR2 FNYEAQ. CDR3 sequence (DNA): TGTGCCAGCAGCCCAGAGGGTACCCCCTCCTACGAGCAGTACTTC. Its translation: CASSPEGTPSYEQYF.

This chain uses TRBV7-2 with TRBJ1-2; 7 bases fit TRBD1. The V and J ends lost 0 bases and 2 bases, in that order; junction bases with no gene match: 3. Looked up from germline, CDR1 is SGHTA and CDR2 is FQGNSA. CDR3 length: 15 amino acids. The CDR3 coding sequence is TGTGCCAGCAGCTTAGCGCCCAGGGGGAACTATGGCTACACCTTC. It yields the protein CASSLAPRGNYGYTF.

V usage is TRBV4-3 and J usage is TRBJ2-7, with TRBD2 as a possible D gene (5 bases). Germline V gives CDR1 LGHNA, CDR2 YSLEER. Trimming took 2 bases from V and 6 from J, leaving 23 bases between them. This CDR3 comprises 17 residues. CDR3 sequence reads: CASSQSLERVSPFEQYF. The CDR3 DNA follows: TGCGCCAGCAGCCAATCCCTCGAGAGGGTTTCCCCCTTCGAGCAGTACTTC.

The chain is built from TRBV6-5 and TRBJ1-2; the match to TRBD1 covers 9 bases. This CDR3 region has 14 residues. The V segment lost 6 bases and the J segment 2 bases; nucleotides outside the gene matches: 4. In germline, CDR1 is MNHEY, CDR2 SVGAGI. CDR3 amino acids: CASSLGQGNYGYTF. CDR3 in DNA: TGTGCCAGCAGCTTGGGACAGGGAAACTATGGCTACACCTTC.

This clone came up once. The chain uses TRBV10-3 and TRBJ2-3; D might be TRBD2 (6 bases). Germline values: CDR1 ENHRY, CDR2 SYGVKD. Trimming left V 7 bases short and J 0 bases short, with 11 bases between. The CDR3 has 14 amino acids. The CDR3 region is CAINAGISTDTQYF. CDR3 coding DNA: TGTGCCATCAATGCGGGAATTAGCACAGATACGCAGTATTTT.

The V call is TRBV7-9, the J call TRBJ2-1; D is uncertain. The V gene's germline CDR1 is SEHNR and CDR2 FQNEAQ (reference sequence). Trimming left V 1 base short and J 4 bases short, with 8 bases between. The CDR3 is 14 residues long. CDR3 amino acids: CASSLDLEYNEQFF. In nucleotides, the CDR3 is TGTGCCAGCAGCTTAGATTTGGAGTACAATGAGCAGTTCTTC.

The chain joins TRBV7-2 to TRBJ2-2; 8 nucleotides agree with TRBD1. V was pared by 6 bases and J by 5 bases, with 11 bases of the junction left unmatched. The CDR3 is made up of 16 amino acids. CDR1 is SGHTA and CDR2 is FQGNSA in the germline V gene. This CDR3 reads CASRDPGQAKTGELFF. The CDR3 bases are TGTGCCAGCAGGGATCCGGGACAGGCTAAAACCGGGGAGCTGTTTTTT.

The chain recombines TRBV2 with TRBJ2-7, with 7 bases lining up with TRBD2. The CDR3 is 12 residues long. CDR1 SNHLY and CDR2 FYNNEI come from the germline V gene. J lost 5 bases, V lost 4 bases, and 2 bases had no gene match. CDR3 coding DNA: TGTGCCAGCAGTGGGCTAGCGGACGAGCAGTACTTC. Residues: CASSGLADEQYF.

This clone was recorded only once. The gene calls are TRBV11-2 and TRBJ2-7; 10 bases are shared with TRBD1. Germline V gene data show CDR1 as SGHAT and CDR2 as FQNNGV. Trimming at V came to 5 bases and at J to 4 bases, leaving 5 bases not matched to a gene. This CDR3 is built from 14 residues. The chain's CDR3 is CASSPRQGAYEQYF. The CDR3 DNA sequence: TGTGCCAGCAGCCCCCGACAGGGGGCTTACGAGCAGTACTTC.

This clone occurred once. The rearrangement links TRBV7-6 to TRBJ1-6, with 10 nucleotides matching TRBD1. This CDR3 region has 14 residues. The V gene end was trimmed by 5 bases and the J gene end by 7 bases; junction bases not matched to a gene: 2. Per germline, CDR1 SGHVS and CDR2 FNYEAQ. In nucleotides, the CDR3 is TGTGCCAGCAGCCGGGACAGGGGCAATTCACCCCTCCACTTT. It yields the protein CASSRDRGNSPLHF. The whole variable domain, remainder taken from reference TRBV7-6 and TRBJ1-6, is GAGVSQSPRYKVTKRGQDVALRCDPISGHVSLYWYRQALGQGPEFLTYFNYEAQQDKSGLPNDRFSAERPEGSISTLTIQRTEQRDSAMYRCASSRDRGNSPLHFGNGTRLTVT.

The chain employs TRBV5-1 and TRBJ2-7; TRBD2 is a possible D gene (6 bases). There are 15 residues in the CDR3. Germline CDR1 is SGHRS and CDR2 is YFSETQ. V lost 4 bases and J lost 0, with 14 bases in between. CDR3: CASSKSGLSSYEQYF. CDR3 in DNA: TGCGCCAGCAGCAAGTCGGGACTTAGCTCCTACGAGCAGTACTTC.

The V and J genes are TRBV7-2 and TRBJ1-1; TRBD1 aligns across 9 bases. The V and J ends lost 7 bases and 3 bases, in that order; junction bases with no gene match: 9. The length of the CDR3 is 15 residues. Germline V gene lookup returns CDR1 SGHTA and CDR2 FQGNSA. The CDR3 sequence: CASNYRGLGDTEAFF. The CDR3 nucleotides read TGTGCCAGCAACTACAGGGGGCTGGGGGACACTGAAGCTTTCTTT.

V usage is TRBV6-5 and J usage is TRBJ1-5; no reliable D call. Trimming shortened V by 0 bases and J by 8 bases, and 8 bases separated the two germline ends. Germline lookup yields CDR1 MNHEY and CDR2 SVGAGI. The CDR3 totals 13 residues. The CDR3: CASSYSISEPQHF. The DNA of the CDR3 is TGTGCCAGCAGTTACTCGATCTCAGAGCCCCAGCATTTT.

The J gene is TRBJ2-3, the V gene TRBV10-3, with 12 bases fitting TRBD2. Trimming cost V 3 bases and J 3 bases; bases outside gene matches: 4. The germline V gene encodes CDR1 ENHRY and CDR2 SYGVKD. The CDR3 has 16 amino acids. This CDR3 reads CAISDPTSGRTDTQYF. The CDR3 nucleotides are TGTGCCATCAGTGATCCGACTAGCGGGAGAACAGATACGCAGTATTTT.

The V call is TRBV27, the J call TRBJ2-5; D is possibly TRBD2 (5 bases). V gave up 6 bases and J gave up 3 bases, with 14 bases separating them. In germline, CDR1 is MNHEY, CDR2 SMNVEV (reference sequence). The CDR3 extends over 14 amino acids. CDR3 sequence: CASSPEGDEETQYF. CDR3 nucleotide sequence: TGTGCCAGCAGCCCTGAGGGTGATGAAGAGACCCAGTACTTC.